These 23 T cell receptor beta chains came from one sample sequenced in a study of PD-L1 blockade in urothelial cancer. Profiled with immunoSEQ multiplex PCR; TCRdb holds only in-frame clones, not every one. In the table there are some 40,000 clones, around 90% of which are singletons. Regarding time point: peripheral blood 6 weeks after treatment start. Material: PBMCs, obtained around atezolizumab (anti-PD-L1) treatment. These TCRs come from a man in his 70s with urothelial cancer.

V is TRBV10-3 and J is TRBJ2-6, with D maybe TRBD2 (7 bases). The CDR3 is 18 amino acids. V dropped 6 bases and J dropped 0 bases, with 18 bases sitting between them. From germline, CDR1 is ENHRY and CDR2 SYGVKD. The CDR3 DNA sequence: TGTGCCATCAGCGCGGGGGCGGGAGTACCCTCTGGGGCCAACGTCCTGACTTTC. This sequence encodes CAISAGAGVPSGANVLTF.

The gene calls are TRBV7-8 and TRBJ2-1; 11 positions agree with TRBD2. CDR3 length: 19 amino acids. The germline V gene has CDR1 SGHVS and CDR2 FQNEAQ. Trimming at V came to 4 bases and at J to 0 bases, leaving 11 bases not matched to a gene. CDR3 sequence reads: CASSSLAGGLFSSYNEQFF. The CDR3, as DNA: TGTGCCAGCAGCTCCCTAGCGGGAGGTCTCTTTAGCTCCTACAATGAGCAGTTCTTC.

V and J are TRBV19 and TRBJ2-1; TRBD2 agrees at 12 bases. V trimming: 1 base; J trimming: 14 bases; junction bases outside the gene matches: 12. CDR1 LNHDA and CDR2 SQIVND come from the germline V gene (reference sequence). CDR3 length: 16 residues. For the CDR3, the DNA is TGTGCCAGTAGTATAGGAGGACTAGCGGGACTCCATAGTAAGTTCTTC. This translates into CASSIGGLAGLHSKFF. Supplemented by reference TRBV19 and TRBJ2-1, the full variable domain reads DGGITQSPKYLFRKEGQNVTLSCEQNLNHDAMYWYRQDPGQGLRLIYYSQIVNDFQKGDIAEGYSVSREKKESFPLTVTSAQKNPTAFYLCASSIGGLAGLHSKFFGPGTRLTVL.

J is TRBJ2-2 and V is TRBV7-9; 8 nucleotides line up with TRBD1. Trimming cost V 1 base and J 6 bases; bases outside gene matches: 1. This CDR3 has 14 amino acids. In germline, CDR1 is SEHNR, CDR2 FQNEAQ (reference sequence). The CDR3 nucleotides read TGTGCCAGCAGCTTAGAGGACAGGGCCGGGGAGCTGTTTTTT. As protein: CASSLEDRAGELFF.

This chain uses TRBV19 with TRBJ2-5; 11 bases map to TRBD2. The germline CDR1 and CDR2 sequences are LNHDA and SQIVND (reference sequence). This CDR3 comprises 15 residues. The trim removed 6 bases at V and 5 bases at J, leaving 8 bases unmatched. The CDR3 is CASRRASGRLETQYF. CDR3 sequence (DNA): TGTGCCAGTAGACGGGCTAGCGGGAGGTTGGAGACCCAGTACTTC.

The count of this clone is one. The rearrangement links TRBV10-3 to TRBJ2-1; 14 bases match TRBD2. Germline V gene lookup returns CDR1 ENHRY and CDR2 SYGVKD. V shed 7 bases, J shed 7 bases, and the junction held 12 bases outside the gene matches. CDR3 length equals 17 residues. The CDR3 DNA reads as TGTGCCATCACCGGGACTAGCGGGAGACTTGGGGTTAATGAGCAGTTCTTC. This codes for CAITGTSGRLGVNEQFF.

This clone was seen more than once but under ten times. V and J are TRBV27 and TRBJ1-1, with a possible D match to TRBD1 (5 bases). Germline V lookup: CDR1 MNHEY, CDR2 SMNVEV (reference sequence). The CDR3 length is 15 residues. The V and J ends lost 0 bases and 0 bases respectively, with 8 bases between them. In DNA, the CDR3 is TGTGCCAGCAGTTTATCGAGACAGATGAACACTGAAGCTTTCTTT. This translates into CASSLSRQMNTEAFF.

This rearrangement joins TRBV11-2 to TRBJ2-1, with 7 bases that match TRBD2. Germline V gene sequence: CDR1 SGHAT, CDR2 FQNNGV. The V gene end was trimmed by 5 bases and the J gene end by 2 bases; junction bases not matched to a gene: 9. This CDR3 has 16 amino acids. The CDR3 reads CASSPFISGAYNEQFF. The CDR3 coding sequence is TGTGCCAGCAGCCCCTTTATAAGCGGGGCCTACAATGAGCAGTTCTTC.

Only a few counts were recorded for this clone. J is TRBJ2-1 and V is TRBV6-1; D possibly corresponds to TRBD1 (5 bases). CDR1 and CDR2 from the germline V gene are MNHNS and SASEGT. The CDR3 covers 13 residues. With 1 base removed from V and 9 bases from J, the gap between germline ends came to 10 bases. The CDR3 nucleotides are TGTGCCAGCAGTGAAGGGGGCCGAGGTGAGCAGTTCTTC. This encodes CASSEGGRGEQFF.

About this clone: Relative to the germline gene, one junction end is altered; a read error may explain this. The chain is built from TRBV5-4 and TRBJ2-7; 8 nucleotides agree with TRBD1. Germline values: CDR1 SGHNT, CDR2 YYREEE (reference sequence). The length of the CDR3 is 14 residues. CDR3 in amino acids: CASTNRGASDEQYF. CDR3 DNA: TGTGCCAGCACTAACAGGGGGGCCTCCGACGAGCAGTACTTC.

The rearrangement uses TRBV4-1 and TRBJ2-1; 9 bases map to TRBD2. Germline assignment: CDR1 MGHRA and CDR2 YSYEKL. CDR3 length: 16 residues. The ends lost 6 bases at V and 13 bases at J; junction bases unmatched: 19. The CDR3 region is CASRLLAGTNLYPQFF. Written as DNA, the CDR3 is TGCGCCAGCAGGCTCCTAGCGGGAACGAACCTATATCCCCAGTTCTTC.

The chain links TRBV5-6 to TRBJ2-1, with D possibly being TRBD2 (6 bases). Deletions cut 3 bases from V and 3 bases from J, with 16 bases between. Germline V gene sequence: CDR1 SGHDT, CDR2 YYEEEE. The CDR3 extends over 16 amino acids. The CDR3 reads CASSSTLNSGYNEQFF. The CDR3 DNA is TGTGCCAGCAGCTCGACTCTAAATAGCGGCTACAATGAGCAGTTCTTC.

This chain joins TRBV5-1 and TRBJ1-1, with 9 positions matching TRBD1. The CDR3 length is 15 residues. Per the germline V gene, CDR1 is SGHRS and CDR2 is YFSETQ. CDR3 residues: CSSGGGQGINTEAFF. The CDR3 region has the DNA TGCTCGAGCGGAGGGGGACAGGGCATAAACACTGAAGCTTTCTTT. Looking up the rest from reference TRBV5-1 and TRBJ1-1 gives the full variable domain: KAGVTQTPRYLIKTRGQQVTLSCSPISGHRSVSWYQQTPGQGLQFLFEYFSETQRNKGNFPGRFSGRQFSNSRSEMNVSTLELGDSALYLCSSGGGQGINTEAFFGQGTRLTVV.

The rearrangement links TRBV27 to TRBJ2-1; TRBD2 aligns across 13 bases. This CDR3 has 15 residues. V was clipped by 6 bases and J by 9 bases; unmatched bases: 8. Germline CDR1 MNHEY, CDR2 SMNVEV (reference sequence). This chain's CDR3 is CASSRTSGRAVEQFF. The CDR3, as DNA: TGTGCCAGCAGCCGTACTAGCGGGAGGGCCGTTGAGCAGTTCTTC.

This clone occurred once. The rearrangement links TRBV28 to TRBJ1-1; 7 positions agree with TRBD1. V was clipped by 8 bases and J by 5 bases; unmatched bases: 11. This CDR3 is 14 amino acids long. Per germline, CDR1 MDHEN and CDR2 SYDVKM. CDR3 DNA: TGTGCCAGCCTCACAACAGGGGCAGAAACTGAAGCTTTCTTT. Its protein is CASLTTGAETEAFF.

The rearrangement links TRBV5-1 to TRBJ2-1; maybe TRBD2 (6 bases). Trimming removed 2 bases at V and 2 bases at J, with 14 bases between. This CDR3 has 16 amino acids. CDR1 is SGHRS, CDR2 YFSETQ, per germline. The CDR3 spells CASSLSAGPPYNEQFF. CDR3 nucleotides: TGCGCCAGCAGCTTATCCGCGGGACCGCCCTACAATGAGCAGTTCTTC. The full variable domain, in which reference TRBV5-1 and TRBJ2-1 provide the parts outside the CDR3, is KAGVTQTPRYLIKTRGQQVTLSCSPISGHRSVSWYQQTPGQGLQFLFEYFSETQRNKGNFPGRFSGRQFSNSRSEMNVSTLELGDSALYLCASSLSAGPPYNEQFFGPGTRLTVL.

The V gene is TRBV18, the J gene TRBJ2-7; 12 bases fit TRBD1. V was pared by 3 bases and J by 1 base, with 1 base of the junction left unmatched. This CDR3 has 15 amino acids. CDR1 is KGHSH and CDR2 is LQKENI in the germline V gene. CDR3 loop: CASSPGQGASYEQYF. The CDR3 nucleotides are TGTGCCAGCTCACCGGGACAGGGGGCTTCCTACGAGCAGTACTTC.

This chain connects TRBV30 to TRBJ1-5; D perhaps matches TRBD1 (5 bases). Trimming removed 1 base from V and 5 bases from J, with 9 bases in between. This CDR3 comprises 13 residues. CDR1 is GTSNPN and CDR2 is SVGIG in the germline V gene (reference sequence). The CDR3: CAWSAGIDQPQHF. In DNA form, the CDR3 reads TGTGCCTGGAGTGCAGGGATAGATCAGCCCCAGCATTTT.

V and J are TRBV7-7 and TRBJ1-1, with no clear D. The CDR3 runs 13 residues. The germline CDR1 and CDR2 sequences are SSHAT and FNYEAQ (reference sequence). The V end was cut by 4 bases, the J end by 5 bases, with 11 bases between. The chain's CDR3 is CASSYSFGTEAFF. CDR3 bases: TGTGCCAGCAGCTACAGCTTTGGGACTGAAGCTTTCTTT.

This chain links TRBV6-6 with TRBJ2-1; 11 bases are a match to TRBD2. V was pared by 6 bases and J by 5 bases, with 6 bases of the junction left unmatched. Germline V gene lookup returns CDR1 MNHNY and CDR2 SVGAGI (reference sequence). There are 15 residues in the CDR3. Here the CDR3 DNA reads TGTGCCAGCAGACCCACTAGCGGGAGTAACAATGAGCAGTTCTTC. It specifies CASRPTSGSNNEQFF.

This rearrangement joins TRBV5-4 to TRBJ2-3; 7 bases match TRBD2. The CDR3 is 14 amino acids. V shed 7 bases and J 5 bases; nucleotides not matched to a gene: 10. Germline loops: CDR1 SGHNT, CDR2 YYREEE (reference sequence). CDR3 DNA sequence: TGTGCCAGCGGGCGGGAGAATGAGTTAGATACGCAGTATTTT. It specifies CASGRENELDTQYF.

The V call is TRBV11-2, the J call TRBJ2-1, with 9 bases matching TRBD2. This CDR3 spans 15 amino acids. Germline loops: CDR1 SGHAT, CDR2 FQNNGV. The V gene end was trimmed by 8 bases and the J gene end by 10 bases; junction bases not matched to a gene: 15. The CDR3 bases are TGTGCCAGCGGGAAAATAGGGCTAGCGGGACTAGAGCAGTTCTTC. Its protein is CASGKIGLAGLEQFF.

The chain couples TRBV28 to TRBJ2-1, with D possibly matching TRBD1 (6 bases). V was cut by 2 bases and J by 8 bases, with 13 bases left in between. Per germline, CDR1 MDHEN and CDR2 SYDVKM. This CDR3 contains 14 residues. The CDR3 reads CASSLSGRGHEQFF. The CDR3 nucleotides read TGTGCCAGCAGTTTAAGTGGCAGGGGACATGAGCAGTTCTTC.